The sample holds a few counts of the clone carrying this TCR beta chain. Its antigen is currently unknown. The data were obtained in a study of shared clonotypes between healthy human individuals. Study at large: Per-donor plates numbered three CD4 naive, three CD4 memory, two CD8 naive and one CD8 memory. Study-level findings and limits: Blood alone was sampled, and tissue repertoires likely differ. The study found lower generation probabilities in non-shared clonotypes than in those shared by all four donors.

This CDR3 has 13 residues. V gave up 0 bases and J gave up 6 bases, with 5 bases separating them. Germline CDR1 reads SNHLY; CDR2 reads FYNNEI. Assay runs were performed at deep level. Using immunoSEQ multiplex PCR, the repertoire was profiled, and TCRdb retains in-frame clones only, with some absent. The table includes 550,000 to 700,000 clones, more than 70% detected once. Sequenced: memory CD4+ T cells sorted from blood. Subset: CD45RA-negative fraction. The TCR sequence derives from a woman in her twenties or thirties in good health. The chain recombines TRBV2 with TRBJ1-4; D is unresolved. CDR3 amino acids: CASSEAPDEKLFF. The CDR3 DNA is TGTGCCAGCAGTGAAGCACCCGATGAAAAACTGTTTTTT.